Shown below are 5 T cell receptor beta chains from a single sample sequenced in a study of T cell responses to AZD1222 COVID-19 vaccine. The protocol was immunoSEQ multiplex PCR, while the TCRdb copy is restricted to in-frame clones and leaves out a portion. The table lists around 95,000 clones, 85% to 95% of them singletons, with more than 1.5% in the top ten. Sequencing was performed on peripheral blood, taken on day 0 of AZD1222 vaccination. These receptors were taken from an adult in good health.

This chain links TRBV7-2 with TRBJ1-1; weak D call: TRBD1 (5 bases). Trimming shortened V by 1 base and J by 5 bases, and 11 bases separated the two germline ends. This CDR3 has 14 amino acids. Looked up from germline, CDR1 is SGHTA and CDR2 is FQGNSA. Here the CDR3 reads CASSLDQGRTEAFF. The CDR3 region has the DNA TGTGCCAGCAGCTTAGATCAGGGCAGGACTGAAGCTTTCTTT.

The chain couples TRBV19 to TRBJ2-1; 7 nucleotides match TRBD2. The CDR3 has 13 residues. The germline gives CDR1 LNHDA, CDR2 SQIVND (reference sequence). The V gene end was trimmed by 10 bases and the J gene end by 4 bases; junction bases not matched to a gene: 7. CDR3 region: CAKRTRPYNEQFF. In DNA form, the CDR3 reads TGTGCCAAAAGGACTAGACCATACAATGAGCAGTTCTTC.

The rearrangement links TRBV7-3 to TRBJ2-5; D is unresolved. V was cut by 2 bases and J by 0 bases, with 10 bases left in between. Germline V lookup: CDR1 SGHTA, CDR2 FQGTGA. The CDR3 has 15 amino acids. The DNA of the CDR3 is TGTGCCAGCAGCTTAGGACCGCCTTACCAAGAGACCCAGTACTTC. Translating gives CASSLGPPYQETQYF. Full variable domain (remainder filled in from reference TRBV7-3 and TRBJ2-5): GAGVSQTPSNKVTEKGKYVELRCDPISGHTALYWYRQSLGQGPEFLIYFQGTGAADDSGLPNDRFFAVRPEGSVSTLKIQRTERGDSAVYLCASSLGPPYQETQYFGPGTRLLVL.

This sequence joins TRBV7-9 and TRBJ2-5, with no clear D. Germline loops: CDR1 SEHNR, CDR2 FQNEAQ (reference sequence). V was pared by 4 bases and J by 3 bases, with 3 bases between. CDR3 size: 11 residues. Here the CDR3 DNA reads TGTGCCAGCAGCTACAAAGAGACCCAGTACTTC. Translated: CASSYKETQYF.

This clone was observed a handful of times. The chain carries TRBV6-5 and TRBJ1-1; D may be TRBD1 (6 bases). CDR1 and CDR2 (germline): MNHEY, SVGAGI. The CDR3 covers 14 residues. Trimming cost V 8 bases and J 0 bases, with 13 bases left between them. CDR3 sequence (DNA): TGTGCCAGCGTTACAGGGCACATGAACACTGAAGCTTTCTTT. Translated, it gives CASVTGHMNTEAFF.